What follows are 31 T cell receptor beta chains derived from one specimen sequenced in a study of cytomegalovirus exposure and HLA in healthy donors (dated 2017 in TCRdb). The receptor library was made with the immunoSEQ multiplex PCR assay. A mixture of 60 forward primers for TCR Vbeta segments and 13 reverse primers for TCR Jbeta segments was used in the multiplex PCR. This is the immuneACCESS table as TCRdb keeps it, with only in-frame sequences that have V and J called. A part of the clones is gone; compared with another copy, unresolved V genes explain less than half, and the rest is unexplained. This sample is represented by more than 90,000 clones; about 76% of them were singletons. Approximately 4% of the sample goes to the ten largest clones. Sequencing input: PBMCs. These receptor sequences come from a woman in her 70s in good health and CMV-seropositive.

The gene calls are TRBV5-1 and TRBJ2-3; 12 bases fit TRBD2. Germline CDR1 SGHRS, CDR2 YFSETQ. The CDR3 sequence is 16 residues long. Trimming took 2 bases from V and 6 from J; bases not matched to a gene: 7. As DNA, the CDR3 is TGCGCCAGCAGCTTTCGACTAGCGGGAGCCCTCGATACGCAGTATTTT. It translates to CASSFRLAGALDTQYF. The full variable domain, with the rest looked up from reference TRBV5-1 and TRBJ2-3, is KAGVTQTPRYLIKTRGQQVTLSCSPISGHRSVSWYQQTPGQGLQFLFEYFSETQRNKGNFPGRFSGRQFSNSRSEMNVSTLELGDSALYLCASSFRLAGALDTQYFGPGTRLTVL.

This chain uses TRBV6-5 with TRBJ1-1, with a tentative D call TRBD1 (5 bases). Germline CDR1 reads MNHEY; CDR2 reads SVGAGI. With 8 bases removed from V and 2 bases from J, the gap between germline ends came to 12 bases. This CDR3 has 13 residues. CDR3 residues: CASVPGSNTEAFF. The CDR3 DNA sequence: TGTGCCAGCGTACCAGGGTCCAACACTGAAGCTTTCTTT.

The rearrangement links TRBV28 to TRBJ2-3, with TRBD1 matching over 9 bases. Germline CDR1 reads MDHEN; CDR2 reads SYDVKM. V shed 4 bases, J shed 3 bases, and the junction held 8 bases outside the gene matches. The CDR3 has 16 amino acids. The CDR3 is CASSSHGGQGTDTQYF. As DNA, the CDR3 is TGTGCCAGCAGTTCACACGGGGGACAGGGAACAGATACGCAGTATTTT.

V gene TRBV27 combines with J gene TRBJ2-2, with D perhaps matching TRBD2 (6 bases). V lost 8 bases to trimming and J lost 6 bases, with 22 bases between them. The CDR3 loop spans 16 amino acids. The germline CDR1 and CDR2 sequences are MNHEY and SMNVEV (reference sequence). CDR3 in DNA: TGTGCCAGCCGTCGGGGCGGGATATCGTCTTCCGGGGAGCTGTTTTTT. Translated, it gives CASRRGGISSSGELFF.

The V and J genes are TRBV11-3 and TRBJ2-5, with 9 bases matching TRBD2. With the DNA end fitting TRBJ2-7 better, the J assignment may be wrong. CDR3 size: 15 residues. The germline V gene has CDR1 SGHNT and CDR2 YENEEA. CDR3 loop: CASSLAASGKYEQYF. Written as DNA, the CDR3 is TGTGCCAGCAGCTTGGCGGCTAGCGGGAAGTACGAGCAGTACTTC.

The table lists this clone with a few counts. The rearrangement uses TRBV4-3 and TRBJ2-1, with 7 bases matching TRBD1. Germline values: CDR1 LGHNA, CDR2 YSLEER. The CDR3 runs to 15 residues. The trim removed 1 base at V and 7 bases at J, leaving 7 bases unmatched. CDR3 sequence reads: CASSQAIQGINEQFF. CDR3 DNA: TGCGCCAGCAGCCAAGCCATACAGGGGATAAATGAGCAGTTCTTC.

This clone was picked up a small number of times. The rearrangement joins TRBV11-2 to TRBJ2-5; maybe TRBD2 (6 bases). V lost 1 base to trimming and J lost 0 bases, with 9 bases between them. Germline-derived CDR1 and CDR2 are SGHAT and FQNNGV. CDR3 length: 15 residues. This CDR3 reads CASSLARTNQETQYF. The DNA for the CDR3 is TGTGCCAGCAGCTTAGCAAGGACTAACCAAGAGACCCAGTACTTC.

The genes are TRBV10-3 and TRBJ2-6; D call uncertain. The CDR3 has 15 amino acids. Germline CDR1 reads ENHRY; CDR2 reads SYGVKD. The V end lost 3 bases, the J end lost 2 bases, and 8 bases lay between the germline ends. The CDR3 DNA reads as TGTGCCATCAGTGAATTGGGCCCTGGGGCCAACGTCCTGACTTTC. Translation: CAISELGPGANVLTF.

This chain joins TRBV11-3 and TRBJ2-1; the D gene is possibly TRBD2 (5 bases). Trimming stripped 5 bases from V and 6 bases from J, with 14 bases between. The CDR3 sequence is 14 residues long. Germline V lookup: CDR1 SGHNT, CDR2 YENEEA. The CDR3 spells CASSPLGSRNEQFF. The CDR3 nucleotides read TGTGCCAGCAGCCCACTAGGGTCCCGCAATGAGCAGTTCTTC.

The chain has TRBV5-1 and TRBJ2-1; a weak D match, TRBD2 (6 bases). Germline CDR1 is SGHRS and CDR2 is YFSETQ. This CDR3 is built from 15 residues. Deletions cut 0 bases from V and 3 bases from J, with 10 bases between. This chain's CDR3 is CASSLDGSGYNEQFF. CDR3 nucleotide sequence: TGCGCCAGCAGCTTGGACGGGAGTGGCTACAATGAGCAGTTCTTC.

This clone was recorded once. The J gene is TRBJ1-2, the V gene TRBV6-5, with D possibly TRBD1 on 5 matching bases. The CDR3 has 15 amino acids. Germline CDR1 is MNHEY and CDR2 is SVGAGI. With 0 bases removed from V and 4 bases from J, the gap between germline ends came to 12 bases. CDR3 protein: CASSYSVGQIYGYTF. CDR3 DNA: TGTGCCAGCAGTTACTCGGTAGGACAAATCTATGGCTACACCTTC.

In DNA form, the CDR3 reads TGTGCCAGCAAATCCGGACTAGTATCCTACGAGCAGTACTTC. The encoded protein is CASKSGLVSYEQYF. V is TRBV2 and J is TRBJ2-5; TRBD2 matches 7 bases. The DNA end lines up better with TRBJ2-7; the J call may be wrong. The CDR3 extends over 14 amino acids. Germline CDR1 and CDR2: SNHLY and FYNNEI.

CDR3 nucleotides: TGTGCCAGCAGTTCGCTCGGACTAGCGGGGGAAGATACGCAGTATTTT. Translating gives CASSSLGLAGEDTQYF. The J gene is TRBJ2-3, the V gene TRBV27; 13 bases are a match to TRBD2. Trimming at V came to 4 bases and at J to 5 bases, leaving 6 bases not matched to a gene. The CDR3 has 16 residues. In germline, CDR1 is MNHEY, CDR2 SMNVEV (reference sequence).

This clone showed up just once. This chain links TRBV18 with TRBJ2-7, with 7 bases fitting TRBD1. The CDR3 has 15 residues. V was clipped by 3 bases and J by 0 bases; unmatched bases: 5. Germline V gives CDR1 KGHSH, CDR2 LQKENI. The CDR3 DNA is TGTGCCAGCTCACCGGTCACAGGGGCCTCCTACGAGCAGTACTTC. It translates to CASSPVTGASYEQYF. The full variable domain, rest sourced from reference TRBV18 and TRBJ2-7, is NAGVMQNPRHLVRRRGQEARLRCSPMKGHSHVYWYRQLPEEGLKFMVYLQKENIIDESGMPKERFSAEFPKEGPSILRIQQVVRGDSAAYFCASSPVTGASYEQYFGPGTRLTVT.

This sequence joins TRBV6-7 and TRBJ2-2; 9 positions match TRBD2. TRBV6-7 is recorded as an ORF, its role being uncertain. The CDR3 runs to 20 residues. The J segment lost 3 bases and the V segment lost 7 bases, leaving 21 bases of the junction unmatched. The chain's CDR3 is CASITLGGREGRVDTGELFF. Here the CDR3 DNA reads TGTGCCAGCATTACACTGGGGGGGCGGGAGGGCCGGGTGGACACCGGGGAGCTGTTTTTT.

V is TRBV19 and J is TRBJ2-6, with 7 nucleotides matching TRBD1. In germline, CDR1 is LNHDA, CDR2 SQIVND (reference sequence). CDR3 length equals 17 residues. After removal of 5 bases from V and 4 bases from J, the junction contained 11 bases not matched to a gene. The CDR3 DNA is TGTGCCAGTAGTTTTCAAGGGGGCGCGAGAGGGGCCAACGTCCTGACTTTC. Amino acids: CASSFQGGARGANVLTF.

This clone was observed once. V usage is TRBV5-6 and J usage is TRBJ2-5, with 9 bases that match TRBD1. This CDR3 has 14 amino acids. Losses at the gene ends were 3 bases for V and 3 bases for J; bases not matched to a gene: 3. CDR1 and CDR2 (germline): SGHDT, YYEEEE. DNA for the CDR3: TGTGCCAGCAGCTACCGGGACAGGGAAGAGACCCAGTACTTC. Amino acids: CASSYRDREETQYF.

Worth noting for this clone: A read error is likely, as this CDR3 ends without the conserved phenylalanine or tryptophan. No DNA is shown, since the ends of the CDR3 on it are uncertain; the CDR3 is the one TCRdb lists. The gene calls are TRBV14 and TRBJ2-7; TRBD2 was called by the table and not checked on the DNA. From its first to its last residue, the CDR3 has 12 amino acids. Germline V gives CDR1 SGHDN, CDR2 FVKESK. The CDR3 region is CASSQDGTSVRI.

The chain employs TRBV27 and TRBJ1-5; D may be TRBD1 (6 bases). Per the germline V gene, CDR1 is MNHEY and CDR2 is SMNVEV (reference sequence). V was shortened by 6 bases and J by 5 bases, with 14 bases between the two germline ends. This CDR3 contains 14 residues. CDR3 DNA sequence: TGTGCCAGCAGGGGAACAGGGTATCATCAGCCCCAGCATTTT. The encoded protein is CASRGTGYHQPQHF.

The chain combines TRBV9 with TRBJ2-7, with TRBD2 identical over 7 bases. The CDR3 sequence is 15 residues long. With V trimmed by 4 bases and J by 10 bases, 17 bases remained unmatched. Germline V gene sequence: CDR1 SGDLS, CDR2 YYNGEE. CDR3 bases: TGTGCCAGCAGCCCTACCGGGCTAGCGGCTAGGAATCAGTACTTC. Translation: CASSPTGLAARNQYF.

The J gene is TRBJ1-5, the V gene TRBV27, with a tentative D call TRBD1 (5 bases). Trimming took off 3 bases at V and 7 bases at J, with 7 bases between the two ends. Germline CDR1 MNHEY, CDR2 SMNVEV (reference sequence). The CDR3 length is 12 residues. This CDR3 is CASSFWGQPQHF. CDR3 bases: TGTGCCAGCAGTTTTTGGGGCCAGCCCCAGCATTTT.

The V gene is TRBV5-4, the J gene TRBJ1-2, with TRBD1 as a possible D gene (5 bases). CDR3 size: 16 residues. The germline V gene has CDR1 SGHNT and CDR2 YYREEE (reference sequence). The V end was cut by 5 bases, the J end by 4 bases, with 21 bases between. Here the CDR3 reads CASSSGHRLRGYGYTF. DNA for the CDR3: TGTGCCAGCAGTTCAGGACACCGCCTTAGGGGCTATGGCTACACCTTC.

The V gene is TRBV9, the J gene TRBJ1-1, with D tentatively TRBD1 (5 bases). This CDR3 is 15 amino acids long. Germline values: CDR1 SGDLS, CDR2 YYNGEE. Trimming cost V 4 bases and J 1 base, with 14 bases left between them. The CDR3 DNA is TGTGCCAGCAGCAGTAGGAGGGGTGAGAACACTGAAGCTTTCTTT. Protein: CASSSRRGENTEAFF.

This chain uses TRBV7-9 with TRBJ1-3, with D tentatively TRBD1 (5 bases). CDR3 length: 14 amino acids. V lost 5 bases to trimming and J lost 11 bases, with 19 bases between them. Germline assignment: CDR1 SEHNR and CDR2 FQNEAQ (reference sequence). The DNA of the CDR3 is TGTGCCAGCAGCCCCCAAACGGACACTTCGCCCATATATTTT. It yields the protein CASSPQTDTSPIYF.

V usage is TRBV28 and J usage is TRBJ1-2; a possible D gene is TRBD1 (6 bases). The CDR3 is 14 amino acids. Looked up from germline, CDR1 is MDHEN and CDR2 is SYDVKM. The V and J ends lost 1 base and 8 bases respectively, with 14 bases between them. This chain's CDR3 is CASSLLRGTLGYTF. In nucleotides, the CDR3 is TGTGCCAGCAGTTTATTAAGGGGGACCTTGGGCTACACCTTC.

The chain uses TRBV7-9 and TRBJ1-4; 7 nucleotides match TRBD1. CDR3 size: 14 residues. CDR1 SEHNR and CDR2 FQNEAQ come from the germline V gene (reference sequence). V dropped 4 bases and J dropped 4; count of bases not matched to a gene: 3. This CDR3 reads CASSSGQVNEKLFF. Here the CDR3 DNA reads TGTGCCAGCAGCTCAGGACAGGTTAATGAAAAACTGTTTTTT. The complete variable domain, with remaining parts taken from reference TRBV7-9 and TRBJ1-4, reads DTGVSQNPRHKITKRGQNVTFRCDPISEHNRLYWYRQTLGQGPEFLTYFQNEAQLEKSRLLSDRFSAERPKGSFSTLEIQRTEQGDSAMYLCASSSGQVNEKLFFGSGTQLSVL.

This chain joins TRBV7-2 and TRBJ2-2; the D is unclear. V lost 5 bases and J 3 bases, leaving 16 bases between the germline ends. CDR3 size: 16 residues. Germline CDR1 reads SGHTA; CDR2 reads FQGNSA. The CDR3 region is CASSTIHQIDTGELFF. CDR3 sequence (DNA): TGTGCCAGCAGCACCATCCACCAGATTGACACCGGGGAGCTGTTTTTT.

The gene calls are TRBV30 and TRBJ2-6, with 10 bases identical to TRBD1. The germline gives CDR1 GTSNPN, CDR2 SVGIG (reference sequence). CDR3 length: 16 residues. With 2 bases clipped from V and 4 bases from J, the junction kept 5 bases outside the gene matches. The CDR3 DNA follows: TGTGCCTGGAGTAGACAGGGGGCGCGCGGGGCCAACGTCCTGACTTTC. Translation: CAWSRQGARGANVLTF.

The rearrangement links TRBV27 to TRBJ2-7, with D possibly matching TRBD2 (5 bases). The CDR3 loop spans 17 amino acids. Germline CDR1 MNHEY, CDR2 SMNVEV (reference sequence). Trimming took 6 bases from V and 0 from J, leaving 21 bases between them. The CDR3 sequence is CASSPFWSRVDSYEQYF. The CDR3 DNA follows: TGTGCCAGCAGCCCCTTTTGGTCGCGGGTCGACTCCTACGAGCAGTACTTC.

The chain joins TRBV27 to TRBJ1-4, with D possibly matching TRBD1 (5 bases). The length of the CDR3 is 14 residues. The germline V gene encodes CDR1 MNHEY and CDR2 SMNVEV (reference sequence). Trimming took off 1 base at V and 4 bases at J, with 7 bases between the two ends. CDR3 in amino acids: CASSLWGDNEKLFF. Written as DNA, the CDR3 is TGTGCCAGCAGTTTATGGGGGGATAATGAAAAACTGTTTTTT.

CDR3 sequence: CASSLEGGLTEAFF. CDR3 bases: TGTGCCAGCAGCTTGGAAGGCGGACTTACTGAAGCTTTCTTT. The gene calls are TRBV5-4 and TRBJ1-1; unclear D gene. The V end was cut by 0 bases, the J end by 5 bases, with 11 bases between. CDR1 and CDR2 (germline): SGHNT, YYREEE (reference sequence). CDR3 length: 14 residues.